This record looks at one T cell receptor beta chain sequence and its context. Its matching antigen is unknown. These data are taken from a study of human T cells and chemical hapten exposure. Study as a whole: Across the whole study, which lasted roughly 24 weeks, patients were given diphenylcyclopropenone on the scalp once a week. Patients, largely female, had alopecia areata, totalis or universalis.

Time point specified: patch test 1, 2 weeks after DPC sensitization. As to treatment: therapeutic diphenylcyclopropenone sensitization with weekly scalp DPC. Donors were 18 to 70-year-old alopecia patients suitable for DPC. Overall study findings and caveats: No change in TCRs above 1 in 1000 frequency was produced by DPC sensitization.

MiXCR, applied by TCRdb to the RACE reads, yields one record per CDR3 protein. The sample comprises around 300,000 distinct CDR3 sequences, around 7% of which are singletons, and approximately 8.9% rests with the top ten. Trimming cost V 3 bases and J 4 bases, with 10 bases left between them. CDR1 and CDR2 (germline): SEHNR, FQNEAQ (reference sequence). The CDR3 loop spans 14 amino acids. The sample here was whole blood, taken in connection with sensitization to the hapten diphenylcyclopropenone (DPC). This clonotype was sampled from a woman aged 18-30 years with alopecia areata. Some clones in this sample may be carry-over from other donors' samples. The gene calls are TRBV7-9 and TRBJ1-3; no clear D. The CDR3 bases are TGTGCCAGCAGCTTGGCTTCTGGCGGAAACACCATATATTTT. Amino acid sequence: CASSLASGGNTIYF.